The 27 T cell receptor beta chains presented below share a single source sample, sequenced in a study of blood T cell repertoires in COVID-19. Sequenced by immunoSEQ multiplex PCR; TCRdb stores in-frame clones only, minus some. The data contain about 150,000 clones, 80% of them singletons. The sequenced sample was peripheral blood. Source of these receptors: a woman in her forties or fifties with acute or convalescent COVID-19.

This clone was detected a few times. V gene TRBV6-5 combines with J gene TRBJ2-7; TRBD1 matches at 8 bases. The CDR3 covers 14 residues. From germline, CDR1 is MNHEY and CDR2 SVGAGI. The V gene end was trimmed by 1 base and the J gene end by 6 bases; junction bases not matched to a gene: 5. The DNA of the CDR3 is TGTGCCAGCAGTTACTTCGACAGGGGCCTCGAGCAGTACTTC. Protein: CASSYFDRGLEQYF.

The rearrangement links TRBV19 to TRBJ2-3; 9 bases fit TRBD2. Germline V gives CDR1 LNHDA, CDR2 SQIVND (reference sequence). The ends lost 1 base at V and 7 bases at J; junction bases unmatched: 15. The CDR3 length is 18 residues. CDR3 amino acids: CASSIGIQRGAYTNTQYF. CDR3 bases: TGTGCCAGTAGTATAGGCATCCAGCGGGGGGCGTACACGAATACGCAGTATTTT.

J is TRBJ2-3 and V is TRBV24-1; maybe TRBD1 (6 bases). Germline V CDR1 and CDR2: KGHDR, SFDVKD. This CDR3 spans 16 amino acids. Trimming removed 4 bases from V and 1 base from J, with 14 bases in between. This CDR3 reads CATSDPRGRGTDTQYF. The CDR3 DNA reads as TGTGCCACCAGTGACCCCAGGGGAAGGGGCACAGATACGCAGTATTTT.

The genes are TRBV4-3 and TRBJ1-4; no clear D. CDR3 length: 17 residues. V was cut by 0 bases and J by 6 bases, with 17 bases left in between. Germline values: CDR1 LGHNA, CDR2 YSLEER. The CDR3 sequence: CASSQDRSVWRDEKLFF. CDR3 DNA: TGCGCCAGCAGCCAAGATCGATCAGTCTGGAGGGATGAAAAACTGTTTTTT.

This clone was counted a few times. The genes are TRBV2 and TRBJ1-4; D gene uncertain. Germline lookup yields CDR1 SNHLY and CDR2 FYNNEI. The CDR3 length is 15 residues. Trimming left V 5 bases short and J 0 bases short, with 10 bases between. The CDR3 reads CASSPDTATNEKLFF. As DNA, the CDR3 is TGTGCCAGCAGTCCTGACACCGCAACTAATGAAAAACTGTTTTTT.

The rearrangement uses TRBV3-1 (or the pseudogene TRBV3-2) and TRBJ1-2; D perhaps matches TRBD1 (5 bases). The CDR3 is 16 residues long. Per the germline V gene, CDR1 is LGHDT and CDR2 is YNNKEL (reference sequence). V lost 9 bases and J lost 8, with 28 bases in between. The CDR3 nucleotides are TGTGCCAGTGGGGAGGGCGGCGCGAGGGGCCGGGAAGGCTACACCTTC. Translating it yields CASGEGGARGREGYTF.

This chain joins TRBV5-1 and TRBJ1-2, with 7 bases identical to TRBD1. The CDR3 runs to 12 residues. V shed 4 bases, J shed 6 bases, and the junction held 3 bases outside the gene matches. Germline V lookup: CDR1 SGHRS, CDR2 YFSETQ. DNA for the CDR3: TGCGCCAGCAGCGACACAGGGGATGGCTACACCTTC. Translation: CASSDTGDGYTF.

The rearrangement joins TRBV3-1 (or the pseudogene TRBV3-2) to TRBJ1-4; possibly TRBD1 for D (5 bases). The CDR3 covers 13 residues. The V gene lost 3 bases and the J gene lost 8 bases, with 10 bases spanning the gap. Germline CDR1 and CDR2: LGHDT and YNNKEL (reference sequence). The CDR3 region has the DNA TGTGCCAGCAGCCAGGGGCCCGCGGAAAAACTGTTTTTT. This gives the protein CASSQGPAEKLFF.

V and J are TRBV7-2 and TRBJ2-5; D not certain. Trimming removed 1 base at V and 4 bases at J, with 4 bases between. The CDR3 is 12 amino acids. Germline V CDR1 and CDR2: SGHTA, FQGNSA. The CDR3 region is CASSLVSETQYF. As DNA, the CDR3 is TGTGCCAGCAGCTTAGTCTCAGAGACCCAGTACTTC.

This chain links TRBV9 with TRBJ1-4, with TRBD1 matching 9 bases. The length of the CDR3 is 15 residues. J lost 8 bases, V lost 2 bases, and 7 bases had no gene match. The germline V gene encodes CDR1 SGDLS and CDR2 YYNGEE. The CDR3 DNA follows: TGTGCCAGCAGCGTTACGGGACAGGGATGGGAAAAACTGTTTTTT. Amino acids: CASSVTGQGWEKLFF.

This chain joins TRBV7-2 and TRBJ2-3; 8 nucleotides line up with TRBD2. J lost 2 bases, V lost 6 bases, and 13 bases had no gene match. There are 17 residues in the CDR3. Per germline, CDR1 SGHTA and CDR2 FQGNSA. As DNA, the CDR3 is TGTGCCAGCAGACACGGACTAGCCGATTCTTACACAGATACGCAGTATTTT. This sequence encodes CASRHGLADSYTDTQYF. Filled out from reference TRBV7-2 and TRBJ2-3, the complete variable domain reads GAGVSQSPSNKVTEKGKDVELRCDPISGHTALYWYRQSLGQGLEFLIYFQGNSAPDKSGLPSDRFSAERTGGSVSTLTIQRTQQEDSAVYLCASRHGLADSYTDTQYFGPGTRLTVL.

The CDR3 loop reads CASSQPKTGPNEKLFF. For the CDR3, the DNA is TGTGCCAGCAGCCAGCCCAAAACAGGGCCTAATGAAAAACTGTTTTTT. This chain joins TRBV3-1 (or the pseudogene TRBV3-2) and TRBJ1-4, with a tentative D call TRBD1 (6 bases). With 3 bases removed from V and 3 bases from J, the gap between germline ends came to 14 bases. The CDR3 totals 16 residues. Germline V CDR1 and CDR2: LGHDT, YNNKEL (reference sequence).

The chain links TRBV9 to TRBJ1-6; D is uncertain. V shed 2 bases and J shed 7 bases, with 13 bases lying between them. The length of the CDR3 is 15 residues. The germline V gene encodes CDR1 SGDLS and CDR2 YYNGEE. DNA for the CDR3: TGTGCCAGCAGCGTGGCGCCCTTGGGCAATTCACCCCTCCACTTT. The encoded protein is CASSVAPLGNSPLHF.

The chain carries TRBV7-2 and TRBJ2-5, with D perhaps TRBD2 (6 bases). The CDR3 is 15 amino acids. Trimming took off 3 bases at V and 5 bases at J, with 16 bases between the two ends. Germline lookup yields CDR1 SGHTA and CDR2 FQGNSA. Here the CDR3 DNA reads TGTGCCAGCAGCTTCGGTGCGGGGTCGAAGGAGACCCAGTACTTC. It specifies CASSFGAGSKETQYF.

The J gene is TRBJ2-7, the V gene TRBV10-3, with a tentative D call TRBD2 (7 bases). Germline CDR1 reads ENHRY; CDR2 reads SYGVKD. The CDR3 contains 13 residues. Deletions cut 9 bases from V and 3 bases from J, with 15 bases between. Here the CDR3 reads CAIGGGPGYEQYF. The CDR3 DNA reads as TGTGCCATAGGGGGAGGGCCTGGCTACGAGCAGTACTTC.

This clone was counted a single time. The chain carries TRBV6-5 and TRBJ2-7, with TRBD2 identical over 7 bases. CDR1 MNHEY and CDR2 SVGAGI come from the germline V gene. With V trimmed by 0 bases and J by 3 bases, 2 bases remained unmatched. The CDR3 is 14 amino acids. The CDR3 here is CASSYSGGGYEQYF. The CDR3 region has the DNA TGTGCCAGCAGTTACTCGGGGGGGGGCTACGAGCAGTACTTC.

CDR3 nucleotides: TGTGCCAGCAGCAGCTCGGGACTAGCGGGGGTAGATACGCAGTATTTT. This translates into CASSSSGLAGVDTQYF. This chain joins TRBV7-9 and TRBJ2-3, with 14 nucleotides matching TRBD2. Germline CDR1 is SEHNR and CDR2 is FQNEAQ (reference sequence). CDR3 size: 16 residues. Unmatched junction bases numbered 6, after V lost 5 bases and J lost 5 bases. The entire variable domain, with the rest obtained from reference TRBV7-9 and TRBJ2-3, is as follows: DTGVSQNPRHKITKRGQNVTFRCDPISEHNRLYWYRQTLGQGPEFLTYFQNEAQLEKSRLLSDRFSAERPKGSFSTLEIQRTEQGDSAMYLCASSSSGLAGVDTQYFGPGTRLTVL.

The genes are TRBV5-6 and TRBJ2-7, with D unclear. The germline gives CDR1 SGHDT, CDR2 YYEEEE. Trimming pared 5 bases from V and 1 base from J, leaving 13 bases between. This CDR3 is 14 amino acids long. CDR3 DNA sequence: TGTGCCAGCAGTCAAAGTGCGTTGTCCTACGAGCAGTACTTC. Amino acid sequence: CASSQSALSYEQYF.

In nucleotides, the CDR3 is TGTGCCAGCAGATCGCGACTGAGTGGCTTGGAGACCCAGTACTTC. Translation gives CASRSRLSGLETQYF. The chain employs TRBV6-5 and TRBJ2-5; unclear D gene. V lost 6 bases and J lost 5, with 19 bases in between. Germline V gene data show CDR1 as MNHEY and CDR2 as SVGAGI. The CDR3 extends over 15 amino acids.

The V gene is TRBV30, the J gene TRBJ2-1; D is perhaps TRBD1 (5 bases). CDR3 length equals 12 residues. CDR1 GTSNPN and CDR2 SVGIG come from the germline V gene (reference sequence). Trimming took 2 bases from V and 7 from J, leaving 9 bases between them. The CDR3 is CAWSPQVNEQFF. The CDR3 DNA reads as TGTGCCTGGAGTCCACAGGTGAATGAGCAGTTCTTC.

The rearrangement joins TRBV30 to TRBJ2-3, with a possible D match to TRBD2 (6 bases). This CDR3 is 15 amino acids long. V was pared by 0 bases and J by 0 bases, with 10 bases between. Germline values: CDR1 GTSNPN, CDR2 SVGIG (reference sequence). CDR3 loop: CAWSVGTGSTDTQYF. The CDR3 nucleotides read TGTGCCTGGAGTGTCGGGACTGGTAGCACAGATACGCAGTATTTT.

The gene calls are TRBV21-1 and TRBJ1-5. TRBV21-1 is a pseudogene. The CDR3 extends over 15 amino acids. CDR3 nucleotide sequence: TGTGCCAGCAGCAAAGGAACGGAGGAGTATCAGCCCCAGCATTTT. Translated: CASSKGTEEYQPQHF.

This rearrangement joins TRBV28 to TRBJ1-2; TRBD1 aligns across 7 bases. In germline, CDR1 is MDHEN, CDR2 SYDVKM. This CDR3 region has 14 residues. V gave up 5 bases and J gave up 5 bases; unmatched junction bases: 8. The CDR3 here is CASSASGTDYGYTF. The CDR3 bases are TGTGCCAGCAGTGCGTCCGGGACAGATTATGGCTACACCTTC.

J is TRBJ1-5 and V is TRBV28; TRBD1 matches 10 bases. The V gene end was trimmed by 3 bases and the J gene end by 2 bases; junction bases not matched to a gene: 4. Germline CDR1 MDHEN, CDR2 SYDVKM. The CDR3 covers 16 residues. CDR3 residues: CASSFRQGAGNQPQHF. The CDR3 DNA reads TGTGCCAGCAGTTTTCGACAGGGGGCCGGCAATCAGCCCCAGCATTTT.

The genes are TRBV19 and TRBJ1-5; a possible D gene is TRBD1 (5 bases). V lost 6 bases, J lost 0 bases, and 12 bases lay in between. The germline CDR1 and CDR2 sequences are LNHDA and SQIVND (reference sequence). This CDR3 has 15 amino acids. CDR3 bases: TGTGCCAGTAGGACAGCCTTATATAGCAATCAGCCCCAGCATTTT. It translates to CASRTALYSNQPQHF.

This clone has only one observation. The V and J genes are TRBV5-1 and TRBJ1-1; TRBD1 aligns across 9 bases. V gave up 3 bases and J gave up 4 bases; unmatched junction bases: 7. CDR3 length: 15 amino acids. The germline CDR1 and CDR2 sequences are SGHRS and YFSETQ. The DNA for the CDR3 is TGCGCCAGCAGCTCGACTGACAGGGGGATCACTGAAGCTTTCTTT. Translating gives CASSSTDRGITEAFF.

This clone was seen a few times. CDR3 nucleotides: TGTGCCAGCAGCCCCTCGGCCTCGAGGAGGGCCAATGAGCAGTTCTTC. It codes for CASSPSASRRANEQFF. The chain joins TRBV7-9 to TRBJ2-1, with a possible D match to TRBD2 (6 bases). Between the trimmed V and J ends, which lost 5 bases and 6 bases, there was a span of 20 bases. Germline values: CDR1 SEHNR, CDR2 FQNEAQ (reference sequence). The CDR3 runs to 16 residues.